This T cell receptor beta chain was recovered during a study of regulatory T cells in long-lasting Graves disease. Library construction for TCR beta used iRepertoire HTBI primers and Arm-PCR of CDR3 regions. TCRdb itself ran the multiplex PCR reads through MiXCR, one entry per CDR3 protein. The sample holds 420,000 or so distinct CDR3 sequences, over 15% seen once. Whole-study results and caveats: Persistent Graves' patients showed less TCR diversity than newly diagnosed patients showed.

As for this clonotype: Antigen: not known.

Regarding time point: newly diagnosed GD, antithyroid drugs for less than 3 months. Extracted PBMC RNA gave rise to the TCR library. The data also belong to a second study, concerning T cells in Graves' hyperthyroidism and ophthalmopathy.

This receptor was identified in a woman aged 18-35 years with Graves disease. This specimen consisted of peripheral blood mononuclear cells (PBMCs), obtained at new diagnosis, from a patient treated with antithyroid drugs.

Here the CDR3 DNA reads TGTGCCTGGACGGGCGGGAGCTCCTACGAGCAGTACTTC. Residues: CAWTGGSSYEQYF. The chain joins TRBV30 to TRBJ2-7; 7 nucleotides line up with TRBD2. Germline CDR1 reads GTSNPN; CDR2 reads SVGIG (reference sequence). The CDR3 length is 13 residues. With 4 bases clipped from V and 0 bases from J, the junction kept 3 bases outside the gene matches.